This T cell receptor (beta chain) appears in the sequencing data of a study of T cell changes during pregnancy in multiple sclerosis (dated by TCRdb to between 2018 and 2021). As for the study more broadly: The study looked at changes in the T cell repertoire across pregnancy in women with multiple sclerosis.

Including cysteine and phenylalanine, the CDR3 has 11 amino acids. The read is trimmed to its CDR3 DNA, 33 bases read in frame from base 1. Taken from the germline V gene, the CDR1 and CDR2 loops are MGHDK and SYGVNS. Trimming takes 4 bases off V and 11 bases off J; junction bases not matched to a gene: 3. Comment on this clone: No cognate antigen has been identified for it. No much larger clone is present one base from it, and per-base qualities are unavailable.

The library came from the immunoSEQ multiplex PCR assay. TCRdb took this table from immuneACCESS and kept in-frame rearrangements with V and J called. Such tables lack part of the clones; where checked against another copy, unresolved V genes explain under half of the gap, and the rest is unexplained. Across this sample there are 35,000 to 50,000 clones, with less than 90% seen only once. The biggest ten clones account for 1% to 1.5% of the sample. The sequences come from CD4+ T cells from peripheral blood mononuclear cells, collected in the second trimester of pregnancy. The sequence came from a female donor with multiple sclerosis, enrolled in a pregnancy study. The V and J genes are TRBV25-1 and TRBJ1-1, and 8 bases in between align with TRBD1. CDR3 reads: CASSVGQGAFF. The DNA reads TGTGCCAGCAGTGTAGGACAGGGCGCTTTCTTT.